The 17 T cell receptor beta chains below come from one sample, sequenced in a study of T-cell reconstitution after alpha-beta-depleted transplantation in children. Unique molecular identifiers were used in preparing the TCRbeta library. TCRdb reprocessed the PCR reads via MiXCR and lists one record per CDR3 protein. The data show some 120,000 distinct CDR3 sequences, 10% seen once. Sequences were derived from PBMCs, sampled before TCRalphabeta/CD19-depleted stem cell transplant. These receptors were collected from a boy under 10 years old with acute lymphoblastic leukemia, due to receive a stem cell transplant.

V and J are TRBV5-1 and TRBJ2-6, with D unclear. Germline-derived CDR1 and CDR2 are SGHRS and YFSETQ. The CDR3 contains 15 residues. Between the trimmed V and J ends, which lost 0 bases and 4 bases, there was a span of 8 bases. CDR3 bases: TGCGCCAGCAGCTTGGACGGGCGGGGGGCCAACGTCCTGACTTTC. It codes for CASSLDGRGANVLTF.

This clonotype appeared a few times. This chain uses TRBV5-1 with TRBJ1-2, with 8 bases fitting TRBD1. Trimming removed 3 bases from V and 6 bases from J; junction bases left unmatched: 1. Germline values: CDR1 SGHRS, CDR2 YFSETQ. CDR3 length: 12 amino acids. This CDR3 reads CASSWDRHGYTF. The CDR3 region has the DNA TGCGCCAGCAGCTGGGACAGGCATGGCTACACCTTC.

This clonotype has more than one count but fewer than ten. V gene TRBV7-2 combines with J gene TRBJ2-7; either TRBD1 or TRBD2 may supply D (5 bases each). V lost 4 bases to trimming and J lost 2 bases, with 12 bases between them. Germline V gene data show CDR1 as SGHTA and CDR2 as FQGNSA. The CDR3 runs to 14 residues. The DNA for the CDR3 is TGTGCCAGCAGCTCCCGGACGGGACCCTACGAGCAGTACTTC. The encoded protein is CASSSRTGPYEQYF.

This clonotype has a count of ten or more. The chain has TRBV6-5 and TRBJ2-7, with D perhaps matching TRBD2 (5 bases). The CDR3 runs 14 residues. CDR1 and CDR2 (germline): MNHEY, SVGAGI. V was pared by 4 bases and J by 3 bases, with 13 bases between. The CDR3 sequence: CASSLSGDIYEQYF. The CDR3 nucleotides are TGTGCCAGCAGTTTGAGCGGAGATATCTACGAGCAGTACTTC.

The V call is TRBV29-1, the J call TRBJ2-1; 9 bases map to TRBD2. Per germline, CDR1 SQVTM and CDR2 ANQGSEA. This CDR3 is built from 15 residues. V shed 3 bases and J 7 bases; nucleotides not matched to a gene: 10. CDR3 region: CSVEGLREGRNEQFF. CDR3 nucleotide sequence: TGCAGCGTTGAGGGTCTGCGGGAGGGGAGGAATGAGCAGTTCTTC.

The J gene is TRBJ2-1, the V gene TRBV28; TRBD2 is a possible D gene (6 bases). The CDR3 is 15 amino acids. V was pared by 4 bases and J by 6 bases, with 16 bases between. Germline values: CDR1 MDHEN, CDR2 SYDVKM. For the CDR3, the DNA is TGTGCCAGCAGTTCCCGAAATGGGGAGGCCAATGAGCAGTTCTTC. Residues: CASSSRNGEANEQFF.

The chain combines TRBV11-1 with TRBJ2-7; 11 bases agree with TRBD2. This CDR3 contains 18 residues. Germline V gene data show CDR1 as SGHAT and CDR2 as FQDESV (reference sequence). V lost 4 bases to trimming and J lost 4 bases; unmatched junction nucleotides: 15. CDR3 nucleotides: TGTGCCAGCAGCTCGACAACCCGGGCTAGCGGGGGGACGTACGAGCAGTACTTC. It specifies CASSSTTRASGGTYEQYF.

This sequence joins TRBV15 and TRBJ2-3; D is undetermined. CDR3 length: 12 amino acids. V lost 3 bases to trimming and J lost 1 base, with 2 bases between them. The V gene's germline CDR1 is LNHNV and CDR2 YYDKDF (reference sequence). The CDR3 sequence: CATSSGTDTQYF. The CDR3 nucleotides are TGTGCCACCAGCAGCGGCACAGATACGCAGTATTTT.

This clonotype appeared many times. V is TRBV12-3 or TRBV12-4 and J is TRBJ2-1, with 7 bases matching TRBD1. The CDR3 has 15 residues. The V gene end was trimmed by 7 bases and the J gene end by 0 bases; junction bases not matched to a gene: 6. The CDR3 sequence is CASTKQGSSYNEQFF. As DNA, the CDR3 is TGTGCCAGCACCAAACAGGGGAGCTCCTACAATGAGCAGTTCTTC.

V usage is TRBV25-1 and J usage is TRBJ2-7; no reliable D call. The CDR3 has 14 residues. The V end was cut by 6 bases, the J end by 5 bases, with 17 bases between. Germline CDR1 is MGHDK and CDR2 is SYGVNS. The CDR3 sequence is CASSGPRVPHEQYF. The CDR3 DNA reads TGTGCCAGCAGCGGACCCCGGGTTCCCCACGAGCAGTACTTC.

The chain combines TRBV5-1 with TRBJ1-6; D gene ambiguous. The CDR3 is made up of 14 amino acids. Germline loops: CDR1 SGHRS, CDR2 YFSETQ. Trimming cost V 5 bases and J 5 bases, with 11 bases left between them. For the CDR3, the DNA is TGCGCCAGCAGGAGGTCTATGAATAATTCACCCCTCCACTTT. It yields the protein CASRRSMNNSPLHF.

The sample holds a few counts of this clonotype. The chain uses TRBV5-1 and TRBJ1-1, with D tentatively TRBD1 (5 bases). There are 14 residues in the CDR3. V lost 6 bases, J lost 4 bases, and 16 bases lay in between. In germline, CDR1 is SGHRS, CDR2 YFSETQ. The CDR3 loop reads CASKARATGTEAFF. CDR3 DNA: TGCGCCAGCAAGGCCAGGGCAACTGGCACTGAAGCTTTCTTT.

The rearrangement joins TRBV2 to TRBJ2-7; D is perhaps TRBD1 (6 bases). This CDR3 contains 16 residues. V lost 3 bases and J lost 1, with 16 bases in between. The V gene's germline CDR1 is SNHLY and CDR2 FYNNEI. DNA for the CDR3: TGTGCCAGCAGTGAGGACTTTGAGGGGGATTCCTACGAGCAGTACTTC. Protein: CASSEDFEGDSYEQYF.

V is TRBV10-3 and J is TRBJ2-7; possible D gene TRBD2, 6 bases. V was shortened by 7 bases and J by 2 bases, with 15 bases between the two germline ends. Per germline, CDR1 ENHRY and CDR2 SYGVKD. The CDR3 is 14 residues long. The CDR3 coding sequence is TGTGCCATCACCTCGGAGGGGACGCCCTACGAGCAGTACTTC. Translating it yields CAITSEGTPYEQYF.

There are a few counts of this clonotype. The rearrangement uses TRBV5-1 and TRBJ2-7; possible D gene TRBD1, 6 bases. Per germline, CDR1 SGHRS and CDR2 YFSETQ. CDR3 size: 15 residues. Trimming took off 0 bases at V and 3 bases at J, with 13 bases between the two ends. CDR3 amino acids: CASSLAPGQNYEQYF. CDR3 nucleotides: TGCGCCAGCAGCTTGGCCCCCGGACAGAACTACGAGCAGTACTTC. The whole variable domain, filled in from reference TRBV5-1 and TRBJ2-7, reads KAGVTQTPRYLIKTRGQQVTLSCSPISGHRSVSWYQQTPGQGLQFLFEYFSETQRNKGNFPGRFSGRQFSNSRSEMNVSTLELGDSALYLCASSLAPGQNYEQYFGPGTRLTVT.

The chain links TRBV19 to TRBJ2-6; 8 positions agree with TRBD1. The V gene's germline CDR1 is LNHDA and CDR2 SQIVND (reference sequence). This CDR3 spans 19 amino acids. J was trimmed by 0 bases and V by 3 bases; bases with no gene match: 10. The CDR3 DNA sequence: TGTGCCAGTAGTATGAAGGCGACAGGGGCCGACTCTGGGGCCAACGTCCTGACTTTC. This translates into CASSMKATGADSGANVLTF.

The rearrangement joins TRBV9 to TRBJ2-2; 10 bases agree with TRBD1. Germline-derived CDR1 and CDR2 are SGDLS and YYNGEE. This CDR3 contains 14 residues. The CDR3 loop is CATGGTGDTGELFF. In nucleotides, the CDR3 is TGTGCTACTGGTGGGACAGGGGACACCGGGGAGCTGTTTTTT.